What follows are 15 T cell receptor beta chains derived from one specimen sequenced in a study of beta chain features in type 1 diabetes. Since all of the isolated RNA was reverse transcribed, expressed TCRB transcripts were what got sequenced. Clones were read by immunoSEQ multiplex PCR, and TCRdb kept only the in-frame ones, dropping some. This sample carries 250,000 to 300,000 clones, around 7.3% of them seen once, and the ten largest clones take over 0.8%. Material: central memory CD4+ T cells from blood. The receptors here all came from a woman aged 18-29 years in good health.

This clone was counted only a few times. V usage is TRBV12-2 and J usage is TRBJ1-2. TRBV12-2 corresponds to a pseudogene. This CDR3 is built from 16 residues. The CDR3 nucleotides are TGTGCAAGTCGCTCCGGGGGGCAGGGCCCGAACTATGGCTACACCTTC. Protein sequence: CASRSGGQGPNYGYTF.

V usage is TRBV7-9 and J usage is TRBJ2-5, with D possibly matching TRBD1 (6 bases). V was shortened by 0 bases and J by 5 bases, with 13 bases between the two germline ends. CDR3 length: 15 residues. CDR1 is SEHNR and CDR2 is FQNEAQ in the germline V gene (reference sequence). The CDR3 reads CASSLANRVPETQYF. For the CDR3, the DNA is TGTGCCAGCAGCTTAGCTAACAGGGTCCCGGAGACCCAGTACTTC.

This clone occurred a few times. The chain links TRBV6-5 to TRBJ1-2; D is undetermined. V was trimmed by 2 bases and J by 7 bases, leaving 11 bases between them. CDR1 is MNHEY, CDR2 SVGAGI, per germline. CDR3 length: 13 amino acids. The CDR3 is CASSYERFFGYTF. DNA of the CDR3: TGTGCCAGCAGTTACGAACGGTTTTTTGGCTACACCTTC.

The chain carries TRBV5-1 and TRBJ2-1; tentative D call: TRBD2 (7 bases). The CDR3 consists of 17 residues. In germline, CDR1 is SGHRS, CDR2 YFSETQ. V shed 2 bases and J shed 9 bases, with 24 bases lying between them. The CDR3 reads CASSFSVLAVGGGEQFF. The CDR3 nucleotides read TGCGCCAGCAGCTTCTCCGTTCTAGCGGTCGGGGGCGGTGAGCAGTTCTTC.

The chain combines TRBV7-8 with TRBJ2-6, with 9 bases identical to TRBD2. Germline trimming cut 5 bases from V and 2 bases from J; bases unmatched to any gene: 7. This CDR3 has 17 residues. Per germline, CDR1 SGHVS and CDR2 FQNEAQ. The CDR3 coding sequence is TGTGCCAGCAGCCGTAGCGGGGGCGCGGCTGGGGCCAACGTCCTGACTTTC. Its translation: CASSRSGGAAGANVLTF. Variable domain in full (rest from reference TRBV7-8 and TRBJ2-6): GAGVSQSPRYKVAKRGQDVALRCDPISGHVSLFWYQQALGQGPEFLTYFQNEAQLDKSGLPSDRFFAERPEGSVSTLKIQRTQQEDSAVYLCASSRSGGAAGANVLTFGAGSRLTVL.

This clone was seen only a few times. The identical CDR3 is also encoded by other nucleotide sequences in the sample. The J gene is TRBJ2-3, the V gene TRBV6-5; 7 bases line up with TRBD2. CDR3 size: 15 residues. The J segment lost 1 base and the V segment lost 0 bases, leaving 1 base of the junction unmatched. CDR1 and CDR2 from the germline V gene are MNHEY and SVGAGI. Here the CDR3 DNA reads TGTGCCAGCAGTTACTCGGGAGGGGGCACAGATACGCAGTATTTT. Translation gives CASSYSGGGTDTQYF.

CDR3 coding DNA: TGTGCCAGCAGCGTTAACCGGGACTTCACCGGGGAGCTGTTTTTT. It codes for CASSVNRDFTGELFF. The rearrangement links TRBV11-3 to TRBJ2-2; maybe TRBD2 (6 bases). Trimming took 5 bases from V and 4 from J, leaving 14 bases between them. This CDR3 region has 15 residues. CDR1 SGHNT and CDR2 YENEEA come from the germline V gene.

V is TRBV7-8 and J is TRBJ2-3; possible D gene TRBD1, 6 bases. The CDR3 is made up of 15 amino acids. CDR1 SGHVS and CDR2 FQNEAQ come from the germline V gene. Trimming stripped 2 bases from V and 5 bases from J, with 14 bases between. In DNA form, the CDR3 reads TGTGCCAGCAGCTTAAGTTGGCAGGGGAAAGATACGCAGTATTTT. The encoded protein is CASSLSWQGKDTQYF.

This clone was observed a handful of times. The chain joins TRBV7-9 to TRBJ1-4, with D unclear. The ends were cut back, 5 bases at V and 4 bases at J, with 14 bases in the middle. CDR1 and CDR2 (germline): SEHNR, FQNEAQ (reference sequence). The CDR3 extends over 15 amino acids. The CDR3 nucleotides read TGTGCCAGCAGCCCCCGGGCGCGCGGTAATGAAAAACTGTTTTTT. Its translation is CASSPRARGNEKLFF.

This clone occurred a few times. CDR3 sequence: CASSSPGQGALNEQFF. Here the CDR3 DNA reads TGTGCCAGCAGCAGTCCGGGACAGGGGGCACTGAATGAGCAGTTCTTC. The chain combines TRBV7-3 with TRBJ2-1; 12 nucleotides agree with TRBD1. The CDR3 has 16 amino acids. Unmatched junction bases numbered 9, after V lost 5 bases and J lost 7 bases. CDR1 and CDR2 from the germline V gene are SGHTA and FQGTGA.

The chain combines TRBV7-7 with TRBJ2-1; D possibly corresponds to TRBD2 (6 bases). Germline-derived CDR1 and CDR2 are SSHAT and FNYEAQ (reference sequence). This CDR3 region has 12 residues. V lost 10 bases, J lost 8 bases, and 15 bases lay in between. The CDR3 nucleotides read TGTGCCATTGCGGGGACCGGCGATGAGCAGTTCTTC. It encodes CAIAGTGDEQFF.

V gene TRBV6-5 combines with J gene TRBJ1-2, with a possible D match to TRBD1 (6 bases). CDR1 and CDR2 (germline): MNHEY, SVGAGI. This CDR3 is built from 16 residues. V dropped 2 bases and J dropped 0 bases, with 13 bases sitting between them. CDR3 sequence: CASSYTPGQTNYGYTF. The CDR3 DNA follows: TGTGCCAGCAGTTACACGCCGGGACAAACTAACTATGGCTACACCTTC.

This clone showed up just a few times. This specimen includes other DNA sequences encoding the same CDR3. As DNA, the CDR3 is TGTGCCATCAGTGAGTCCCCTCGGGGTCAGCCCCAGCATTTT. It encodes CAISESPRGQPQHF. This rearrangement joins TRBV10-3 to TRBJ1-5; D unclear. Trimming took off 0 bases at V and 6 bases at J, with 9 bases between the two ends. CDR3 size: 14 residues. The germline V gene has CDR1 ENHRY and CDR2 SYGVKD.

This clone turned up a few times. The chain is built from TRBV7-9 and TRBJ2-2, with D unclear. The germline V gene has CDR1 SEHNR and CDR2 FQNEAQ (reference sequence). The CDR3 totals 13 residues. With 3 bases removed from V and 6 bases from J, the gap between germline ends came to 8 bases. CDR3 in amino acids: CASSFSGAGELFF. The CDR3 DNA is TGTGCCAGCAGCTTCTCAGGCGCCGGGGAGCTGTTTTTT.

V is TRBV6-6 and J is TRBJ2-7; D is perhaps TRBD1 (6 bases). V was shortened by 7 bases and J by 0 bases, with 13 bases between the two germline ends. The CDR3 spans 14 residues. Germline lookup yields CDR1 MNHNY and CDR2 SVGAGI (reference sequence). The CDR3 DNA is TGTGCCAGCAAACAGGGTGCCAGCTCCTACGAGCAGTACGTC. It specifies CASKQGASSYEQYV.